The present entry profiles one TCR beta chain with its context. The sample comes from a study of T cell changes during pregnancy in multiple sclerosis. The assay was immunoSEQ multiplex PCR, and TCRdb's table has in-frame clones only and misses some. Of approximately 90,000 clones listed, 75% to 95% are singletons. The CDR3 is 14 amino acids. CDR1 and CDR2 (germline): SEHNR, FQNEAQ (reference sequence). J gave up 5 bases and V 2 bases, and 4 bases lay outside the gene matches. The chain is built from TRBV7-9 and TRBJ2-5, with 8 bases fitting TRBD1. This clonotype originated in a female donor with multiple sclerosis, enrolled in a pregnancy study. Sample: peripheral blood, taken before pregnancy. CDR3: CASSLFRGRETQYF. CDR3 coding DNA: TGTGCCAGCAGCTTATTCAGGGGGCGGGAGACCCAGTACTTC. Full variable domain (remainder filled in from reference TRBV7-9 and TRBJ2-5): DTGVSQNPRHKITKRGQNVTFRCDPISEHNRLYWYRQTLGQGPEFLTYFQNEAQLEKSRLLSDRFSAERPKGSFSTLEIQRTEQGDSAMYLCASSLFRGRETQYFGPGTRLLVL.